This record covers a single T cell receptor beta chain. All the patients suffered relapse after autologous stem cell transplantation, and brentuximab vedotin exposure differed. This specimen belongs to a study of PD-1 blockade in classical Hodgkin lymphoma. Assay used: immunoSEQ multiplex PCR; TCRdb lists only in-frame clones, some missing. The sample holds 89,000 or so clones; 92% are singletons and the top ten take about 2.7%. Germline assignment: CDR1 KGHSY and CDR2 FQNENV. The CDR3 is 18 residues long. V dropped 0 bases and J dropped 5; count of bases not matched to a gene: 14. This TCR was recovered from a human donor with classical Hodgkin lymphoma. The chain combines TRBV16 with TRBJ1-2; 8 positions match TRBD1. This specimen consisted of peripheral blood mononuclear cells (PBMCs), obtained before the second cycle of nivolumab. CDR3 bases: TGTGCCAGCAGCCAATCTTTAAGCGGACAGGGAAGGGCGTATGGCTACACCTTC. Translating it yields CASSQSLSGQGRAYGYTF.